This TCR beta chain was captured in a study of control samples from healthy donors and cancer patients. In its sample, this clone was seen once. Assay: immunoSEQ multiplex PCR; the TCRdb copy retains only in-frame clones and omits some. Here the sample spans about 130,000 clones, roughly 91% being singletons. CDR1 and CDR2 (germline): SGHRS, YFSETQ. CDR3 length: 13 residues. V gave up 2 bases and J gave up 3 bases; unmatched junction bases: 2. The material sequenced was PBMCs. The chain employs TRBV5-1 and TRBJ2-7; 7 bases align to TRBD1. The TCR originated in a man aged 45-60 years with head and neck cancer. Here the CDR3 reads CASSFGTDYEQYF. CDR3 sequence (DNA): TGCGCCAGCAGCTTCGGGACAGACTACGAGCAGTACTTC.